The rows below give T cell receptor beta chains drawn from one sample of a study of Ad26.COV2.S vaccination and SARS-CoV-2 variants. Measured with immunoSEQ multiplex PCR; TCRdb has only the in-frame clones, and not every one. This sample has approximately 360,000 clones, with about 80% found just once. The source material was peripheral blood, sampled in a trial of Ad26.COV2.S vaccine versus placebo. These receptors were obtained from a person between 18 and 65 years old who received the Ad26.COV2.S COVID-19 vaccine or a placebo. Each CDR3 is given with its conserved first and last residue. Fields, in order: V gene, D gene, clone size, J gene, CDR3 DNA, CDR3 protein. D genes are given only for firm matches. The size of a clone is reported for some rows only, either as once, few or many, or as a class for expanded clones.

>TRBV12-3/TRBV12-4|.|.|TRBJ2-1
TGTGCCAGCAAGGGCAGCGGGCTGAATGAGCAGTTCTTC
CASKGSGLNEQFF
>TRBV3-1/TRBV3-2|.|.|TRBJ1-1
TGTGCCAGCAGCCCTCGGGGGCGGCGGCCCAGGAACACTGAAGCTTTCTTT
CASSPRGRRPRNTEAFF
>TRBV6-2/TRBV6-3|TRBD1|few|TRBJ1-6
TGTGCCAGCAGTTTTACAGGGGGTTCACCCCTCCACTTT
CASSFTGGSPLHF
>TRBV10-2|.|.|TRBJ1-6
TGCGCCAGCAGTGAGTTGGGGGCTGACAATTCACCCCTCCACTTT
CASSELGADNSPLHF
>TRBV2|TRBD1|.|TRBJ2-7
TGTGCCAGCAGCCTGACAGGGGGGTCTTACGAGCAGTACTTC
CASSLTGGSYEQYF
>TRBV3-1/TRBV3-2|.|few|TRBJ2-7
TGTGCCAGCAGCCAAGGCCGAATAACCTACGAGCAGTACTTC
CASSQGRITYEQYF
>TRBV5-1|TRBD2|.|TRBJ2-1
TGCGCCAGCAGCTTGGTTTCTAGCGGGAGAACGTACAATGAGCAGTTCTTC
CASSLVSSGRTYNEQFF
>TRBV9|.|.|TRBJ2-5
TGTGCCAGCAGCTCCGGGACACCCCAAGAGACCCAGTACTTC
CASSSGTPQETQYF
>TRBV27|.|.|TRBJ2-1
TGTGCCAGCAGCCCTCGACCCGGCGAAGAGCAGTTCTTC
CASSPRPGEEQFF
>TRBV6-6|.|.|TRBJ1-1
TGTGCCAGCAGTTACTCGAAGGGGACTGAAGCTTTCTTT
CASSYSKGTEAFF
>TRBV7-8|.|.|TRBJ1-2
TGTGCCAGCGGGCTGCGTAGCGGGGCCCTTGGCTACACCTTC
CASGLRSGALGYTF
>TRBV2|TRBD1|once|TRBJ1-2
TGTGCCAGCAGTGACCGCGTAAGAGACAGGGGGCATAACTATGGCTACACCTTC
CASSDRVRDRGHNYGYTF
>TRBV18|.|.|TRBJ2-1
TGTGCCAGCTCACCACACAGGGATCGGTTCTTC
CASSPHRDRFF
>TRBV7-2|.|.|TRBJ2-5
TGTGCCAGCAGCTTAGGGTACCAAGAGACCCAGTACTTC
CASSLGYQETQYF
>TRBV6-5|TRBD1|once|TRBJ2-5
TGTGCCAGCGGGACAGCCTATGAAGAGACCCAGTACTTC
CASGTAYEETQYF
>TRBV4-1|.|.|TRBJ2-2
TGCGCCAGCAGCCAAGGGGGCAGCTCCGGGGAGCTGTTTTTT
CASSQGGSSGELFF
>TRBV4-1|.|.|TRBJ2-7
TGCGCCAGCAGCCAAGATAGCGTCTTCTCCTACGAGCAGTACTTC
CASSQDSVFSYEQYF
>TRBV14|.|few|TRBJ2-7
TGTGCCAGCAGCCTTCAGGGCTACGAGCAGTACTTC
CASSLQGYEQYF
>TRBV5-1|.|.|TRBJ2-7
TGCGCCAGCAGCTTGGCCGGCCGGACCTACGAGCAGTACTTC
CASSLAGRTYEQYF
>TRBV27|.|.|TRBJ2-1
TGTGCCAGCAGTAACACGGGCTCCTACAATGAGCAGTTCTTC
CASSNTGSYNEQFF
>TRBV7-2|TRBD2|.|TRBJ2-1
TGTGCCAGCAGCTTAGTAGCGGGGGGGCACAATGAGCAGTTCTTC
CASSLVAGGHNEQFF
>TRBV5-1|.|.|TRBJ1-4
TGCGCCAGCAGCTTGTTGGGCCACAATGAAAAACTGTTTTTT
CASSLLGHNEKLFF
>TRBV7-6|.|.|TRBJ2-1
TGTGCCAGCAGCCCGAGAGGGGGGGCTCCCAATGAGCAGTTCTTC
CASSPRGGAPNEQFF
>TRBV24-1|.|once|TRBJ2-5
TGTGCCACCAGTGAACAGGGAGCACCTCAAGAGACCCAGTACTTC
CATSEQGAPQETQYF
>TRBV11-2|.|.|TRBJ2-1
TGTGCCAGCAGCTTACGTGTCGGGGCTTCCTACAATGAGCAGTTCTTC
CASSLRVGASYNEQFF
>TRBV7-2|.|once|TRBJ2-1
TGTGCCAGCGGACTACTCGCGGGGGCTCCCCTATCCAAGCAGTTCTTC
CASGLLAGAPLSKQFF
>TRBV5-6|.|.|TRBJ1-1
TGTGCCAGCACCTCAAGGGGGGCGAACACTGAAGCTTTCTTT
CASTSRGANTEAFF
>TRBV7-8|TRBD1|.|TRBJ1-4
TGTGCCAGCAGCTCGACAGGGAGGCGGGAAAAACTGTTTTTT
CASSSTGRREKLFF
>TRBV14|.|.|TRBJ1-4
TGTGCCAGCAGCCAAGCAAACCGAGCAACTAATGAAAAACTGTTTTTT
CASSQANRATNEKLFF
>TRBV9|.|.|TRBJ2-7
TGTGCCAGCAGCGACGGGGTCTCCTACGAGCAGTACTTC
CASSDGVSYEQYF
>TRBV5-1|TRBD2|.|TRBJ2-5
TGCGCCAGCAGCTTAGCGGGAGGGCCAGAGACCCAGTACTTC
CASSLAGGPETQYF
>TRBV19|.|.|TRBJ2-1
TGTGCCAGTAGCGTGACAGGTTTCCATGAGCAGTTCTTC
CASSVTGFHEQFF
>TRBV11-3|.|once|TRBJ2-1
TGTGCCAGCATGAACCGACCTTACAATGAGCAGTTCTTC
CASMNRPYNEQFF
>TRBV18|.|.|TRBJ1-3
TGTGCCAGCTCACCAGGACGCTCTGGAAACACCATATATTTT
CASSPGRSGNTIYF
>TRBV9|.|.|TRBJ2-7
TGTGCCAGCAGCCTCCGTTCTGCGGGGTACGAGCAGTACTTC
CASSLRSAGYEQYF
>TRBV7-6|.|.|TRBJ2-7
TGTGCCAGCAGCTTCTTAGGGACACCTAGCTACGAGCAGTACTTC
CASSFLGTPSYEQYF
>TRBV18|TRBD1|.|TRBJ1-2
TGTGCCAGCTCAGGAGGGACAGGGGATGGCTACACCTTC
CASSGGTGDGYTF
>TRBV24-1|.|.|TRBJ2-6
TGTGCCACCAGTGAAGGGGGGACCGGGGCCAACGTCCTGACTTTC
CATSEGGTGANVLTF
>TRBV7-3|.|few|TRBJ2-3
TGTGCCAGCAGCTTAATCTTGGGAGGCGGTGGGGTAGATACGCAGTATTTT
CASSLILGGGGVDTQYF
>TRBV6-2/TRBV6-3|TRBD2|.|TRBJ2-5
TGTGCCAGCAGTCCATCCACGACTAGCGGGTACCAAGAGACCCAGTACTTC
CASSPSTTSGYQETQYF
>TRBV7-9|.|.|TRBJ2-2
TGTGCCAGGGACTCCGGCGCCGGGGAGCTGTTTTTT
CARDSGAGELFF
>TRBV7-3|.|.|TRBJ1-6
TGTGCCAGCAGCCTCCTCAATAATTCACCCCTCCACTTT
CASSLLNNSPLHF
>TRBV27|.|.|TRBJ2-7
TGTGCCAGCAGTTCCCTAATCCGCAGGGGACCAGCCTACGAGCAGTACTTC
CASSSLIRRGPAYEQYF